This T cell receptor beta chain was documented in a study of identifying expanded T cells in peripheral blood. Study-wide results and limits: Clone count variance between approximately two-week samples rose with total template count.

The V gene's germline CDR1 is LNHDA and CDR2 SQIVND (reference sequence). The CDR3 covers 15 residues. With V trimmed by 8 bases and J by 10 bases, 19 bases remained unmatched. No infections or other immune events were documented during collection. Sequenced by immunoSEQ multiplex PCR; TCRdb stores in-frame clones only, minus some. This sample yields 84,000 or so clones, of which roughly 89% are seen a single time; less than 9.5% belongs to the top ten. Turning to this clone: The antigen is undetermined.

Sequencing input: blood. The origin of this receptor is a person between 18 and 69 years old in good health. This chain connects TRBV19 to TRBJ1-1, with 7 nucleotides matching TRBD1. CDR3 loop: CASGGQGVLQYGAFF. The CDR3 DNA is TGTGCCAGTGGGGGCCAGGGGGTGCTCCAGTATGGAGCTTTCTTT.